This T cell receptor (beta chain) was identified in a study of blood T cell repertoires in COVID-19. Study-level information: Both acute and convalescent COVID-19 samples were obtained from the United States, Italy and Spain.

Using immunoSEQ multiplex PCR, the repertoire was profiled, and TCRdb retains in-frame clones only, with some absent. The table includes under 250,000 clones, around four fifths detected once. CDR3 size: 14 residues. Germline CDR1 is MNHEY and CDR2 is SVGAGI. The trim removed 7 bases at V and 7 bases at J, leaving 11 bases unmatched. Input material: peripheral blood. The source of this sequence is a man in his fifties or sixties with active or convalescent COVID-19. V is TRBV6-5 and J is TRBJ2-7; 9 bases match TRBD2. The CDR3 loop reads CASNPGLADGEQYF. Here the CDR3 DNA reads TGTGCCAGCAACCCGGGACTAGCAGACGGAGAGCAGTACTTC.